This T cell receptor beta chain was found in a study of CD4+ T cells in melanoma. Germline values: CDR1 MNHNS, CDR2 SASEGT. Trimming stripped 7 bases from V and 1 base from J, with 8 bases between. There are 13 residues in the CDR3. The table came from immunoSEQ multiplex PCR; TCRdb's copy has only in-frame clones and leaves some out. The table records 110,000 to 150,000 clones, about nine tenths of them present only once. This clone showed up just once. This TCR was recovered from a human donor with melanoma. V is TRBV6-1 and J is TRBJ1-3; D ambiguous. CDR3 nucleotides: TGTGCCAGCACCGTGCGTTCTGGAAACACCATATATTTT. It specifies CASTVRSGNTIYF.